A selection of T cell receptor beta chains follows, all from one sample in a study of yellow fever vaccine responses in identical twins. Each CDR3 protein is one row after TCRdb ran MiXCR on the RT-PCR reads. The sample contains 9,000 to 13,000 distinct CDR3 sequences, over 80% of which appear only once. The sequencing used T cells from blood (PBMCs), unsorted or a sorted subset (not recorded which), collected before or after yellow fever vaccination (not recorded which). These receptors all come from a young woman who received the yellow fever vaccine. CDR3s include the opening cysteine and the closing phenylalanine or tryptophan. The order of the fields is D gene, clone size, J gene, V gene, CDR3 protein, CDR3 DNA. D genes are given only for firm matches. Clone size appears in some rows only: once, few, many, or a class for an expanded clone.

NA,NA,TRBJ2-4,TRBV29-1,CSVKVSVGKNIQYF,TGCAGCGTTAAGGTTTCGGTTGGCAAAAACATTCAGTACTTC
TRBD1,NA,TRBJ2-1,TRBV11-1,CASSDPTGTEQFF,TGTGCCAGCAGCGACCCGACAGGGACTGAGCAGTTCTTC
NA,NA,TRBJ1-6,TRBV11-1,CASSFSSYNSPLHF,TGTGCCAGCAGCTTTTCCTCCTATAATTCACCCCTCCACTTT
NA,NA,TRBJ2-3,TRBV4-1,CASSQVMTDTQYF,TGCGCCAGCAGCCAAGTTATGACAGATACGCAGTATTTT
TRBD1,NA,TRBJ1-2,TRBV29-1,CSVPRDRGSLNYGYTF,TGCAGCGTCCCCCGGGACAGGGGATCACTGAACTATGGCTACACCTTC
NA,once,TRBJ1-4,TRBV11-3,CASSSELNEKLFF,TGTGCCAGCAGCTCAGAGCTTAATGAAAAACTGTTTTTT
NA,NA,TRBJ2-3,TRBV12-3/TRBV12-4,CASNPTLTDTQYF,TGTGCCAGCAATCCCACTCTCACAGATACGCAGTATTTT
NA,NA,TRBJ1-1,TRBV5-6,CASSLAYLGATEAFF,TGTGCCAGCAGCTTGGCCTATTTAGGGGCCACTGAAGCTTTCTTT
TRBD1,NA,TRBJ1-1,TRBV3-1,CASSPRDSAGLEAFF,TGTGCCAGCAGCCCGAGGGACAGCGCGGGGCTGGAAGCTTTCTTT
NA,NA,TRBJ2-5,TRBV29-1,CSVVPRLQETQYF,TGCAGCGTTGTCCCCAGGCTACAAGAGACCCAGTACTTC
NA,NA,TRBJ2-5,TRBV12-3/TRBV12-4,CASTSTYQETQYF,TGTGCCAGCACATCAACCTACCAAGAGACCCAGTACTTC
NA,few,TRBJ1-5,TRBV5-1,CASSFGGMGQPQHF,TGCGCCAGCAGCTTCGGGGGTATGGGTCAGCCCCAGCATTTT
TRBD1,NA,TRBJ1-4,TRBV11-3,CASSLGTGNEKLFF,TGTGCCAGCAGCTTAGGGACAGGGAATGAAAAACTGTTTTTT
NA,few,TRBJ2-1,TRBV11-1,CASTSLGSYNEQFF,TGTGCCAGCACCTCCCTTGGCTCCTACAATGAGCAGTTCTTC
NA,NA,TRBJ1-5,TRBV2,CASSEDLGSNQPQHF,TGTGCCAGCAGTGAAGATCTGGGTAGCAATCAGCCCCAGCATTTT
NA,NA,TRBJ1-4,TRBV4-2,CASSQYMGNEKLFF,TGTGCCAGCAGCCAATACATGGGTAATGAAAAACTGTTTTTT
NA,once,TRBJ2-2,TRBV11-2,CASSPPIKGQGRFVGELFF,TGTGCCAGCAGCCCACCCATAAAAGGACAAGGCCGCTTTGTCGGGGAGCTGTTTTTT